This TCR beta chain was obtained from a study of cytomegalovirus exposure and HLA in healthy donors. Study conclusions and caveats: High sensitivity and specificity were reportedly achieved when the classifier diagnosed cytomegalovirus status. Within a later analysis, the majority of CMV-associated TCR beta chains appeared HLA-restricted. An analysis done earlier found most TCR beta V segments productive about 90% or about 30% of the time.

V was shortened by 3 bases and J by 0 bases, with 8 bases between the two germline ends. This CDR3 comprises 14 residues. Germline V gene lookup returns CDR1 SGHNT and CDR2 YENEEA. For this clone: Its antigen remains unidentified.

PCR involved 60 Vbeta and 13 Jbeta primers. Libraries were prepared by immunoSEQ multiplex PCR; TCRdb keeps only in-frame clonotypes and omits some of them. Of approximately 160,000 clones listed, 65% to 80% are singletons. Sequenced material: PBMCs. The J gene is TRBJ1-1, the V gene TRBV11-3, with a possible D match to TRBD1 (5 bases). This receptor was obtained from a woman aged 25 to 45 in good health and CMV-seronegative. The CDR3 region has the DNA TGTGCCAGCAGCTTGGGGCGAATGAACACTGAAGCTTTCTTT. It codes for CASSLGRMNTEAFF.